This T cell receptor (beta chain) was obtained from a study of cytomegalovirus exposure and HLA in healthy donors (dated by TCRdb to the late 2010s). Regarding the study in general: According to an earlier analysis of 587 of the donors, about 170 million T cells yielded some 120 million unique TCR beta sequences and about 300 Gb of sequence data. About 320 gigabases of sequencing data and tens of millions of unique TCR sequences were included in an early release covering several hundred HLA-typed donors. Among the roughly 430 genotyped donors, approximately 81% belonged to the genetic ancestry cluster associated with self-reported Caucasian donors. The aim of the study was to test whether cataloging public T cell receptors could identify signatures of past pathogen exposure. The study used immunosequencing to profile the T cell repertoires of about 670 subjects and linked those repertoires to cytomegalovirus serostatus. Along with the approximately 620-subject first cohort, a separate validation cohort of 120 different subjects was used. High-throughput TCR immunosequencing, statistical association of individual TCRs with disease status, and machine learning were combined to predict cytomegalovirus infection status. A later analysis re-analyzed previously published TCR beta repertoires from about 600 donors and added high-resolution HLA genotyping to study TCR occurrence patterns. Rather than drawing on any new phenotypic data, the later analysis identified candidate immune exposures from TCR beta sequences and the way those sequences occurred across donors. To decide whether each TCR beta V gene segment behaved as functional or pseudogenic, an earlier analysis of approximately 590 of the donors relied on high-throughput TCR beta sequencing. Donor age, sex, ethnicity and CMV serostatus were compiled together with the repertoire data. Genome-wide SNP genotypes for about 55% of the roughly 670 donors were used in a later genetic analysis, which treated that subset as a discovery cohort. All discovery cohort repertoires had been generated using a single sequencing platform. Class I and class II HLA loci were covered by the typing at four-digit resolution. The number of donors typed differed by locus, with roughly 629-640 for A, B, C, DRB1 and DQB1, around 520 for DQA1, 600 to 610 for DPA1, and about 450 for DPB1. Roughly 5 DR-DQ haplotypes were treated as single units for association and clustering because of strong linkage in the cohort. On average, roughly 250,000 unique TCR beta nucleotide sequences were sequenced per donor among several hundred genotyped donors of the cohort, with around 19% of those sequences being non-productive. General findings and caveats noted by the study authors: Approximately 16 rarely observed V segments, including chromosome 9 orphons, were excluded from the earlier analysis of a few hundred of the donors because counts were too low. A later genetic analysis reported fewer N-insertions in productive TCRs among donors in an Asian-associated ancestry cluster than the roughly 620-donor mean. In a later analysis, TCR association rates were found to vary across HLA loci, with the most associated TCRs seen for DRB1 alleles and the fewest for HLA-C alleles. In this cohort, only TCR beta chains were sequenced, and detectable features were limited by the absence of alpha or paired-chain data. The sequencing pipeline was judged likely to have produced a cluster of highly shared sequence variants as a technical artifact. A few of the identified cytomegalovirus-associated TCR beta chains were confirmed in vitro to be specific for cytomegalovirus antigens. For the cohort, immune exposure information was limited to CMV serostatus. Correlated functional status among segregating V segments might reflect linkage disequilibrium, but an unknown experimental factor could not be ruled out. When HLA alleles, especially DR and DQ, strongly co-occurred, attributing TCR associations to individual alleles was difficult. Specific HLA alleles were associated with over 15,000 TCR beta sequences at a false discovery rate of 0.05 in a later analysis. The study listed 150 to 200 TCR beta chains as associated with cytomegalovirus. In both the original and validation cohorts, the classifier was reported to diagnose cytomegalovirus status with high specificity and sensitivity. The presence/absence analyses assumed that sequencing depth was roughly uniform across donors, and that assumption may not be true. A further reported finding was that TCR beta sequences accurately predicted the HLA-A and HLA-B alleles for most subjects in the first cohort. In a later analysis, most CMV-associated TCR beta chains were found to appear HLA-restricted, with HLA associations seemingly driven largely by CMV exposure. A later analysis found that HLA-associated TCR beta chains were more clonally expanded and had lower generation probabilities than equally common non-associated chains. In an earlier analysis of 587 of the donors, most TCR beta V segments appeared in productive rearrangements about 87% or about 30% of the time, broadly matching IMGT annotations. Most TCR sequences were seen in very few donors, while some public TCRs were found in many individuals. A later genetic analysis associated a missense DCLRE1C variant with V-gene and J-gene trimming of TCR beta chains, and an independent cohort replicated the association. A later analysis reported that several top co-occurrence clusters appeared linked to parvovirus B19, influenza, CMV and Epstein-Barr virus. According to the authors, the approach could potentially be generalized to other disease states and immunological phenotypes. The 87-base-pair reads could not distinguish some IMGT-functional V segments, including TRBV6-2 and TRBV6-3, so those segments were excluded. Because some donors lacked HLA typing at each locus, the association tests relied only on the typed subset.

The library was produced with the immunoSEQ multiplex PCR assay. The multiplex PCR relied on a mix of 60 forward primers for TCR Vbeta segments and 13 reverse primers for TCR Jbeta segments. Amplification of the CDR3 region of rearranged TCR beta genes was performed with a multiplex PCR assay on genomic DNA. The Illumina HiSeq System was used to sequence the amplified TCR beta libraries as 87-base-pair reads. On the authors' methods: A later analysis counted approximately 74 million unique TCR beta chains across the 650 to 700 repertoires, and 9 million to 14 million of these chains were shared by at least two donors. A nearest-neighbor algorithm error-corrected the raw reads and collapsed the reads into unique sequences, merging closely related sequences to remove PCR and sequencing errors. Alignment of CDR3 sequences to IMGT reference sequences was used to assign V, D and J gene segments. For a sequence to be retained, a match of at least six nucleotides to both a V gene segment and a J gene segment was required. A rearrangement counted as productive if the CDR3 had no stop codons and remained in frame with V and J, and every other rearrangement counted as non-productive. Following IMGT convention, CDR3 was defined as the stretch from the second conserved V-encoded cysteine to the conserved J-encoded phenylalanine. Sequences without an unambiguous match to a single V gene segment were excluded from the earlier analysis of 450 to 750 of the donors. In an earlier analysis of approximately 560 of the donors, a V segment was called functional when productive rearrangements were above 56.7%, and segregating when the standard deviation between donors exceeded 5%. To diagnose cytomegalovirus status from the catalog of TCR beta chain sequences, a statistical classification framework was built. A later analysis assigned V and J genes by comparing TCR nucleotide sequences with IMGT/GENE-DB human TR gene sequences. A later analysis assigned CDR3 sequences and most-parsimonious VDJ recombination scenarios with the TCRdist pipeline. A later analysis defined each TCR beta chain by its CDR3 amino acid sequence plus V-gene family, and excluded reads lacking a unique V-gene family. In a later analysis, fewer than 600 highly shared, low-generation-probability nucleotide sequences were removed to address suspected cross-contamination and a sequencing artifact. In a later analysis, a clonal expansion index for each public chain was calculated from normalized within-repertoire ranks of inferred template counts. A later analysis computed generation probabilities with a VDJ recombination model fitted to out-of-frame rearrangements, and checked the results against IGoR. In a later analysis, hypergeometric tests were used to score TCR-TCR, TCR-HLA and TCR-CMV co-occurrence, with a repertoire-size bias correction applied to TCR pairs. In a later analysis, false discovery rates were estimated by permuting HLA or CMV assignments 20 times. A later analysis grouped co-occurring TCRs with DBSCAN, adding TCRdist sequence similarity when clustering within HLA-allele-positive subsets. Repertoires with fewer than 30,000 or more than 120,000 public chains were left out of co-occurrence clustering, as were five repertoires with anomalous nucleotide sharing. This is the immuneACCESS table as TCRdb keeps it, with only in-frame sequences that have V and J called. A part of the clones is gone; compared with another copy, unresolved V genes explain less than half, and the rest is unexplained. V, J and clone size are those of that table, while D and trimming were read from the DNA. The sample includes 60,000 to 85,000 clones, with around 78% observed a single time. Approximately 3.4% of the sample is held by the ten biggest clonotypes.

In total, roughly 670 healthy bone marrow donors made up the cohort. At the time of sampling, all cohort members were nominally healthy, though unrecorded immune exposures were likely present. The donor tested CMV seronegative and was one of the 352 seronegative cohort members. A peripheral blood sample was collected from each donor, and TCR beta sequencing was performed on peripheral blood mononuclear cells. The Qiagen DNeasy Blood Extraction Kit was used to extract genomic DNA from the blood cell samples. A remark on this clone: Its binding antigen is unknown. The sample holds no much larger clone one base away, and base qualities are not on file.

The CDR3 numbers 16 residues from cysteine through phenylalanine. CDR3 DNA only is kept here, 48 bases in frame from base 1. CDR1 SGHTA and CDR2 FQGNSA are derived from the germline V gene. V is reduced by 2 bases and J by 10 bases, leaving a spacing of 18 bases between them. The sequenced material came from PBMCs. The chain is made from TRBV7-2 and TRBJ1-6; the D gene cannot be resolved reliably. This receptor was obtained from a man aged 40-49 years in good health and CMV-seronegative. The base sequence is TGTGCCAGCAGCTTATCAGCGGGGAGAGTGCGCTCACCCCTCCACTTT. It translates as CASSLSAGRVRSPLHF.